A selection of T cell receptor beta chains follows, all from one sample in a study of OX40 agonist ivuxolimab in advanced cancers. Clones were sequenced by immunoSEQ multiplex PCR, and TCRdb holds only the in-frame ones, with some missing. The table lists 30,000 to 40,000 clones, about nine tenths of them singletons. The material sequenced was CD4+ or CD8+ T cells sorted from blood, taken in a trial of the OX40 agonist ivuxolimab. These receptor sequences come from an adult with an advanced solid tumor such as melanoma, head and neck, liver or kidney cancer. Each CDR3 is given without its conserved first and last residue. Each record gives: J gene, V gene, CDR3 protein.

TRBJ2-3	TRBV5-1	ASSLDGTGFTDTQY
TRBJ1-3	TRBV2	ASSGVRHSGNTIY
TRBJ2-3	TRBV7-3	ASSREETSGRGDTQY
TRBJ1-1	TRBV6-6	ASSYRPETEAF
TRBJ1-1	TRBV2	ASTGGRFLNTEAF
TRBJ1-1	TRBV2	ASSEIHRGQSEAF
TRBJ2-7	TRBV7-2	ASSLTRGNSAGVYYEQY
TRBJ2-5	TRBV5-1	ASSSSQETQY
TRBJ2-3	TRBV6-5	ASSYWGLGADTQY
TRBJ1-3	TRBV4-1	ASSQGGTGALYSGNTIY
TRBJ2-7	TRBV5-8	ASRQITGTGTRYEQY
TRBJ1-1	TRBV2	ASSVEEATEAF
TRBJ1-2	TRBV15	ATSRGDGYT
TRBJ2-2	TRBV19	ASRRLAGENTGELF